This note documents a single TCR beta chain sequence. Antigen unknown. Here immunoSEQ multiplex PCR was the method, and the copy in TCRdb shows in-frame clones only, minus some. This table has 200,000 to 250,000 clones, roughly 84% appearing once. The data were obtained in a study of cytomegalovirus exposure and HLA in healthy donors. Overall study results and limits: Among TCR beta chains, those listed as cytomegalovirus-associated numbered some 170.

Trimming removed 6 bases from V and 3 bases from J; junction bases left unmatched: 10. The CDR3 spans 15 residues. Germline CDR1 MDHEN, CDR2 SYDVKM. The specimen was PBMCs. The chain is built from TRBV28 and TRBJ2-7; TRBD1 matches 8 bases. This TCR came from a woman aged 18 to 35 in good health and CMV-seropositive. The CDR3 DNA is TGTGCCAGCAGCTCCCCAATTGACAGGGGCTACGAGCAGTACTTC. This encodes CASSSPIDRGYEQYF.